Below, 20 T cell receptor beta chains from the same sample are listed, as sequenced in a study of cytomegalovirus exposure and HLA in healthy donors. Amplification used 60 Vbeta primers and 13 Jbeta primers. Profiling relied on immunoSEQ multiplex PCR, and the TCRdb table lists in-frame clones only, not all of them. In the table there are around 140,000 clones, over 65% of which are singletons. Specimen: PBMCs. These TCRs come from a female donor in good health and CMV-seronegative.

V gene TRBV7-9 combines with J gene TRBJ1-5; 10 bases are a match to TRBD1. The CDR3 has 17 residues. The V and J ends lost 3 bases and 2 bases, in that order; junction bases with no gene match: 7. From germline, CDR1 is SEHNR and CDR2 FQNEAQ (reference sequence). In nucleotides, the CDR3 is TGTGCCAGCAGCTTGGGAGCCGGGACAGGGGGCAATCAGCCCCAGCATTTT. As protein: CASSLGAGTGGNQPQHF.

The chain is built from TRBV28 and TRBJ1-4, with D hard to call. The CDR3 extends over 14 amino acids. Germline-derived CDR1 and CDR2 are MDHEN and SYDVKM. Trimming shortened V by 0 bases and J by 8 bases, and 10 bases separated the two germline ends. The DNA of the CDR3 is TGTGCCAGCAGTTTATGGGGCGGGCGGGAAAAACTGTTTTTT. Protein: CASSLWGGREKLFF.

In DNA, the CDR3 is TGTGCCAGCAGCTTCCCAGGGGATGGGGAGCTGTTTTTT. It translates to CASSFPGDGELFF. The V gene is TRBV13, the J gene TRBJ2-2; D may be TRBD1 (6 bases). CDR1 and CDR2 from the germline V gene are PRHDT and FYEKMQ (reference sequence). The CDR3 consists of 13 residues. Trimming cost V 3 bases and J 8 bases, with 10 bases left between them.

Here the CDR3 DNA reads TGTGCCTGGAGTCTGTTCCAGAATTCACCCCTCCACTTT. It codes for CAWSLFQNSPLHF. The chain employs TRBV30 and TRBJ1-6, with D unresolved. The CDR3 sequence is 13 residues long. Between the trimmed V and J ends, which lost 2 bases and 7 bases, there was a span of 9 bases. The germline CDR1 and CDR2 sequences are GTSNPN and SVGIG (reference sequence).

V gene TRBV7-9 combines with J gene TRBJ2-1, with 8 bases fitting TRBD2. Germline V CDR1 and CDR2: SEHNR, FQNEAQ (reference sequence). J gave up 2 bases and V 3 bases, and 6 bases lay outside the gene matches. The CDR3 extends over 16 amino acids. The CDR3 coding sequence is TGTGCCAGCAGCTTTTTTGCGGGGGGTACCTACAATGAGCAGTTCTTC. Translating it yields CASSFFAGGTYNEQFF.

The J gene is TRBJ1-3, the V gene TRBV10-3; D unresolved. V was clipped by 1 base and J by 0 bases, with 7 bases between them. CDR1 and CDR2 (germline): ENHRY, SYGVKD. CDR3 length: 15 residues. The CDR3 nucleotides read TGTGCCATCAGTGAGTGGCTCAACTCTGGAAACACCATATATTTT. Protein sequence: CAISEWLNSGNTIYF.

The gene calls are TRBV11-2 and TRBJ2-5; a weak D match, TRBD1 (6 bases). The closer fit of TRBJ2-7 to the DNA end suggests the J call may be wrong. There are 14 residues in the CDR3. CDR1 is SGHAT and CDR2 is FQNNGV in the germline V gene. The CDR3 sequence is CASSLEGAAYEQYF. The CDR3, as DNA: TGTGCCAGCAGCTTAGAGGGGGCCGCCTACGAGCAGTACTTC.

This chain uses TRBV25-1 with TRBJ2-5; tentatively, D is TRBD2 (5 bases). The J call is doubtful: the DNA matches TRBJ2-7 better. The CDR3 is 14 residues long. The germline gives CDR1 MGHDK, CDR2 SYGVNS. The CDR3 nucleotides read TGTGCCAGCAGTGAACGGGGTTTGACCTACGAGCAGTACTTC. This translates into CASSERGLTYEQYF.

This clone was recorded only once. The DNA for the CDR3 is TGTGCCAGCCGCTCCCCCAAGCTCATCGTTGGAAACACCATATATTTT. This translates into CASRSPKLIVGNTIYF. The J gene is TRBJ1-3, the V gene TRBV28; D not certain. Germline V gene lookup returns CDR1 MDHEN and CDR2 SYDVKM. V lost 8 bases and J 3 bases, leaving 20 bases between the germline ends. This CDR3 is built from 16 residues.

The chain is built from TRBV19 and TRBJ1-2; D unclear. CDR3 length equals 15 residues. Trimming removed 3 bases at V and 0 bases at J, with 11 bases between. Germline V gives CDR1 LNHDA, CDR2 SQIVND (reference sequence). The CDR3 sequence is CASSILPIANYGYTF. The CDR3 DNA is TGTGCCAGTAGTATTCTTCCAATAGCTAACTATGGCTACACCTTC.

This clone was recorded a few times. V gene TRBV5-4 combines with J gene TRBJ2-5; the D gene is possibly TRBD2 (6 bases). Germline assignment: CDR1 SGHNT and CDR2 YYREEE (reference sequence). Trimming cost V 4 bases and J 6 bases, with 19 bases left between them. This CDR3 has 15 residues. Here the CDR3 reads CASSERERGGKTQYF. CDR3 DNA: TGTGCCAGCAGCGAACGGGAACGGGGCGGGAAGACCCAGTACTTC.

This clone was recorded once. The chain uses TRBV10-3 and TRBJ2-1; weak D call: TRBD1 (5 bases). V was trimmed by 5 bases and J by 6 bases, leaving 11 bases between them. The length of the CDR3 is 13 residues. Germline CDR1 ENHRY, CDR2 SYGVKD. The DNA of the CDR3 is TGTGCCATCAGTCGAGGCAGGGCCAATGAGCAGTTCTTC. This gives the protein CAISRGRANEQFF.

The chain couples TRBV6-1 to TRBJ2-7; 7 bases map to TRBD1. From germline, CDR1 is MNHNS and CDR2 SASEGT. The length of the CDR3 is 15 residues. V gave up 5 bases and J gave up 5 bases; unmatched junction bases: 12. The CDR3 loop is CASSTTDRVANEQYF. As DNA, the CDR3 is TGTGCCAGCAGTACTACCGACAGGGTCGCAAACGAGCAGTACTTC.

The chain joins TRBV2 to TRBJ2-7, with a tentative D call TRBD1 (5 bases). Germline V gives CDR1 SNHLY, CDR2 FYNNEI. The ends were cut back, 3 bases at V and 3 bases at J, with 9 bases in the middle. The CDR3 runs to 13 residues. This CDR3 reads CASSEDIGYEQYF. For the CDR3, the DNA is TGTGCCAGCAGTGAGGACATAGGCTACGAGCAGTACTTC. The whole variable domain, filled in from reference TRBV2 and TRBJ2-7, reads EPEVTQTPSHQVTQMGQEVILRCVPISNHLYFYWYRQILGQKVEFLVSFYNNEISEKSEIFDDQFSVERPDGSNFTLKIRSTKLEDSAMYFCASSEDIGYEQYFGPGTRLTVT.

This clone has only a few counts. The chain uses TRBV19 and TRBJ2-2; 8 nucleotides line up with TRBD1. Germline values: CDR1 LNHDA, CDR2 SQIVND (reference sequence). CDR3 length: 16 residues. Trimming removed 6 bases from V and 4 bases from J; junction bases left unmatched: 10. The DNA for the CDR3 is TGTGCCAGTAGCCTCGACAGGGGAGGTATCACCGGGGAGCTGTTTTTT. Protein sequence: CASSLDRGGITGELFF.

The chain employs TRBV7-2 and TRBJ2-1; TRBD2 aligns across 9 bases. The CDR3 length is 19 residues. The J segment lost 5 bases and the V segment lost 2 bases, leaving 16 bases of the junction unmatched. Looked up from germline, CDR1 is SGHTA and CDR2 is FQGNSA. CDR3 amino acids: CASSLFLAGPRRGDNEQFF. The CDR3 DNA sequence: TGTGCCAGCAGCTTATTTCTAGCGGGACCTAGGAGGGGGGACAATGAGCAGTTCTTC.

As DNA, the CDR3 is TGTGCCAGTACTCGGACTCTGTTGAACACTGAAGCTTTCTTT. Amino acids: CASTRTLLNTEAFF. The chain carries TRBV19 and TRBJ1-1; the D is unclear. CDR1 is LNHDA, CDR2 SQIVND, per germline (reference sequence). The V end was cut by 7 bases, the J end by 0 bases, with 12 bases between. The CDR3 spans 14 residues.

The chain couples TRBV7-9 to TRBJ1-1; 8 nucleotides agree with TRBD1. The germline V gene encodes CDR1 SEHNR and CDR2 FQNEAQ (reference sequence). With V trimmed by 6 bases and J by 4 bases, 7 bases remained unmatched. The CDR3 consists of 14 residues. The CDR3 protein is CASRGQAQVTEAFF. CDR3 nucleotides: TGTGCCAGCAGGGGACAGGCGCAAGTCACTGAAGCTTTCTTT.

The genes are TRBV19 and TRBJ1-3, with D unclear. The CDR3 totals 14 residues. Germline V gene data show CDR1 as LNHDA and CDR2 as SQIVND (reference sequence). V lost 7 bases and J lost 4, with 14 bases in between. The CDR3 coding sequence is TGTGCCAGTACACCAGATCGCTCGGGAAACACCATATATTTT. Encoded protein: CASTPDRSGNTIYF.

The rearrangement uses TRBV28 and TRBJ1-5; no reliable D call. The CDR3 has 14 amino acids. Trimming shortened V by 10 bases and J by 2 bases, and 15 bases separated the two germline ends. The germline V gene has CDR1 MDHEN and CDR2 SYDVKM. In nucleotides, the CDR3 is TGTGCCACCGGTCTAGGAGTCGGCAATCAGCCCCAGCATTTT. This translates into CATGLGVGNQPQHF.